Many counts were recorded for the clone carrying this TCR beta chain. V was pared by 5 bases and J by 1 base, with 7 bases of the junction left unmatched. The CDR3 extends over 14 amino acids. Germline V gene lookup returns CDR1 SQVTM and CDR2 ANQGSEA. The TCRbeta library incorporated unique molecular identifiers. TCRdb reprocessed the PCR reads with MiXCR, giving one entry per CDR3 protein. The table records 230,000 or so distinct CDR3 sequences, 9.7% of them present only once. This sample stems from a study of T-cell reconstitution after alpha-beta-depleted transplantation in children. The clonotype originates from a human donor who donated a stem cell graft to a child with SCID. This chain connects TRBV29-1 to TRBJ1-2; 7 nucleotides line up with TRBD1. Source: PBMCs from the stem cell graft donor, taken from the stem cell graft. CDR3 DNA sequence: TGCAGCGTTCGACCGGGACAGTTTAACTATGGCTACACCTTC. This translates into CSVRPGQFNYGYTF.